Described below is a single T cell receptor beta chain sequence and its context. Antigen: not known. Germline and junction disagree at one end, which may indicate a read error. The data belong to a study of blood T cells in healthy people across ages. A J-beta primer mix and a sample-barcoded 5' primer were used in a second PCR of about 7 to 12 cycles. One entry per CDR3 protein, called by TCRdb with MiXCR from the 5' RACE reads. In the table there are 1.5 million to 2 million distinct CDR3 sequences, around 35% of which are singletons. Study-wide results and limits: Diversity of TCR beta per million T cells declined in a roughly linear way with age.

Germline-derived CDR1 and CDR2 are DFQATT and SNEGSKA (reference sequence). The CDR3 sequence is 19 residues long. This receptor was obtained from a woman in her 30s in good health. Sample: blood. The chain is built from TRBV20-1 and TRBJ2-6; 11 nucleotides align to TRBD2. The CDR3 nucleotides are TGCAGTGCTAGACGACAGGGACTAGCGGATAGCTCTAGGGCCAACGTCCTGACTTTC. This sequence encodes CSARRQGLADSSRANVLTF.